A selection of T cell receptor beta chains follows, all from one sample in a study of cytomegalovirus exposure and HLA in healthy donors. Profiling relied on immunoSEQ multiplex PCR, and the TCRdb table lists in-frame clones only, not all of them. The sample contains 150,000 to 200,000 clones, approximately 96% of which appear only once. Sequencing was performed on PBMCs. The source is a woman between 18 and 29 years old in good health and CMV-seronegative. CDR3s include the opening cysteine and the closing phenylalanine or tryptophan. A D gene is named only where the DNA matches it firmly. A clone size is listed for some rows: how often the clone was seen (once, few, many), or a class if it is expanded.

CDR3 length: 19
D gene: TRBD1
clone size: -
V gene: TRBV7-8
J gene: TRBJ1-6
CDR3 DNA: TGTGCCAGCAGCTTAAAGTATAGCGGACAGGGAATCTTTAATTCACCCCTCCACTTT
CDR3 protein: CASSLKYSGQGIFNSPLHF

CDR3 length: 13
D gene: -
clone size: -
V gene: TRBV5-6
J gene: TRBJ1-2
CDR3 DNA: TGTGCCAGCAGGCCGGTCCAAATCTATGGCTACACCTTC
CDR3 protein: CASRPVQIYGYTF

CDR3 length: 16
D gene: TRBD1
clone size: once
V gene: TRBV6-6
J gene: TRBJ2-7
CDR3 DNA: TGTGCCAGCAGGACGCCTAGACAGGGGGCAGCCTACGAGCAGTACTTC
CDR3 protein: CASRTPRQGAAYEQYF

CDR3 length: 16
D gene: TRBD1
clone size: -
V gene: TRBV2
J gene: TRBJ2-5
CDR3 DNA: TGTGCCAGCATTCTCTCCGCGACAGGGGCGGTTGAGACCCAGTACTTC
CDR3 protein: CASILSATGAVETQYF

CDR3 length: 15
D gene: -
clone size: few
V gene: TRBV7-2
J gene: TRBJ1-4
CDR3 DNA: TGTGCCAGCAGCTCACGACCCGGGGATAATGAAAAACTGTTTTTT
CDR3 protein: CASSSRPGDNEKLFF

CDR3 length: 18
D gene: -
clone size: -
V gene: TRBV18
J gene: TRBJ2-7
CDR3 DNA: TGTGCCAGCTCACCACCAGGCCCAGGGGTGCCTCGTTCCTACGAGCAGTACTTC
CDR3 protein: CASSPPGPGVPRSYEQYF

CDR3 length: 12
D gene: TRBD1
clone size: -
V gene: TRBV7-6
J gene: TRBJ2-7
CDR3 DNA: TGTGCCAGCAGCAGGACAGGCTACGAGCAGTACTTC
CDR3 protein: CASSRTGYEQYF

CDR3 length: 16
D gene: TRBD1
clone size: -
V gene: TRBV18
J gene: TRBJ2-3
CDR3 DNA: TGTGCCAGCTCACCCCCCGCAGGGGGCAGATATGATACGCAGTATTTT
CDR3 protein: CASSPPAGGRYDTQYF

CDR3 length: 17
D gene: -
clone size: once
V gene: TRBV2
J gene: TRBJ1-6
CDR3 DNA: TGTGCCAGCAGTGGATCCATGGGGGGCTCCTATAATTCACCCCTCCACTTT
CDR3 protein: CASSGSMGGSYNSPLHF

CDR3 length: 14
D gene: -
clone size: -
V gene: TRBV4-1
J gene: TRBJ1-2
CDR3 DNA: TGCGCCAGCAGCCAAGGGTTTAACAGCTATGGCTACACCTTC
CDR3 protein: CASSQGFNSYGYTF

CDR3 length: 15
D gene: TRBD1
clone size: -
V gene: TRBV5-8
J gene: TRBJ1-1
CDR3 DNA: TGTGCCAGCAACCGCGGACAGGTGGGGAGGACTGAAGCTTTCTTT
CDR3 protein: CASNRGQVGRTEAFF

CDR3 length: 15
D gene: -
clone size: -
V gene: TRBV9
J gene: TRBJ2-7
CDR3 DNA: TGTGCCAGCAGCGTAAGTGAGGGAGCTACCTACGAGCAGTACTTC
CDR3 protein: CASSVSEGATYEQYF

CDR3 length: 14
D gene: -
clone size: once
V gene: TRBV28
J gene: TRBJ2-7
CDR3 DNA: TGTGCCAGCAGCACTTTTGGACAGATCTACGAGCAGTACTTC
CDR3 protein: CASSTFGQIYEQYF

CDR3 length: 16
D gene: TRBD1
clone size: once
V gene: TRBV5-1
J gene: TRBJ2-5
CDR3 DNA: TGCGCCAGCAGCGGAGGGACAGGGGGGTACCAAGAGACCCAGTACTTC
CDR3 protein: CASSGGTGGYQETQYF

CDR3 length: 17
D gene: TRBD1
clone size: once
V gene: TRBV5-4
J gene: TRBJ1-2
CDR3 DNA: TGTGCCAGCAGCTTGGGGACAGGGGGGAATCTGCGCTATGGCTACACCTTC
CDR3 protein: CASSLGTGGNLRYGYTF

CDR3 length: 17
D gene: -
clone size: -
V gene: TRBV5-6
J gene: TRBJ2-4
CDR3 DNA: TGTGCCAGCAGCTTGGCTGTCGGGGGACTAGCCAAAAACATTCAGTACTTC
CDR3 protein: CASSLAVGGLAKNIQYF

CDR3 length: 18
D gene: TRBD2
clone size: -
V gene: TRBV4-2
J gene: TRBJ2-7
CDR3 DNA: TGTGCCAGCAGCTCAGGACTAGCGGGGGGGCCCGCCATCTACGAGCAGTACTTC
CDR3 protein: CASSSGLAGGPAIYEQYF

CDR3 length: 18
D gene: TRBD2
clone size: -
V gene: TRBV7-2
J gene: TRBJ2-3
CDR3 DNA: TGTGCCAGCAGCTTACCCCGATCTGGCGGGGGAAGCACAGATACGCAGTATTTT
CDR3 protein: CASSLPRSGGGSTDTQYF

CDR3 length: 11
D gene: -
clone size: -
V gene: TRBV30
J gene: TRBJ2-1
CDR3 DNA: TGTGCCTGGGACAGCTACAATGAGCAGTTCTTC
CDR3 protein: CAWDSYNEQFF

CDR3 length: 14
D gene: TRBD1
clone size: -
V gene: TRBV5-6
J gene: TRBJ2-7
CDR3 DNA: TGTGCCAGCAGCTTGGGGGGACAGGGGACCGAGCAGTACTTC
CDR3 protein: CASSLGGQGTEQYF

CDR3 length: 15
D gene: TRBD1
clone size: -
V gene: TRBV25-1
J gene: TRBJ2-7
CDR3 DNA: TGTGCCAGCAGTACTCCCGGGACAGGGGGCCACGAGCAGTACTTC
CDR3 protein: CASSTPGTGGHEQYF

CDR3 length: 15
D gene: -
clone size: -
V gene: TRBV6-6
J gene: TRBJ1-2
CDR3 DNA: TGTGCCAGCAGTTACCTGGACCAGGGGAACTATGGCTACACCTTC
CDR3 protein: CASSYLDQGNYGYTF

CDR3 length: 15
D gene: TRBD1
clone size: -
V gene: TRBV6-4
J gene: TRBJ2-1
CDR3 DNA: TGTGCCAGCAGTACCGGGACAGGGGGTCTCTATGAGCAGTTCTTC
CDR3 protein: CASSTGTGGLYEQFF

CDR3 length: 16
D gene: TRBD1
clone size: -
V gene: TRBV6-5
J gene: TRBJ1-4
CDR3 DNA: TGTGCCAGCAGTTATTCGGGACAGGGGATTTCTGGAAAACTGTTTTTT
CDR3 protein: CASSYSGQGISGKLFF

CDR3 length: 19
D gene: TRBD1
clone size: -
V gene: TRBV7-2
J gene: TRBJ1-3
CDR3 DNA: TGTGCCAGCAGCTTAGTATTTACAGGGGCTTTATCATCTGGAAACACCATATATTTT
CDR3 protein: CASSLVFTGALSSGNTIYF

CDR3 length: 14
D gene: TRBD1
clone size: -
V gene: TRBV5-1
J gene: TRBJ1-2
CDR3 DNA: TGCGCCACCCGAGGACAGGGGGCCGTGTCTGGCTACACCTTC
CDR3 protein: CATRGQGAVSGYTF

CDR3 length: 12
D gene: -
clone size: -
V gene: TRBV2
J gene: TRBJ1-2
CDR3 DNA: TGTGCCAGCAGGGAGGGAGGGAAGGGCTACACCTTC
CDR3 protein: CASREGGKGYTF

CDR3 length: 13
D gene: TRBD1
clone size: once
V gene: TRBV7-2
J gene: TRBJ1-1
CDR3 DNA: TGTGCCAGCAGAAGACAGGGAGGCACTGAAGCTTTCTTT
CDR3 protein: CASRRQGGTEAFF

CDR3 length: 16
D gene: TRBD1
clone size: -
V gene: TRBV5-1
J gene: TRBJ2-7
CDR3 DNA: TGCGCCAGCAGACCCATACCTACAGGGGACTCCTACGAGCAGTACTTC
CDR3 protein: CASRPIPTGDSYEQYF

CDR3 length: 20
D gene: TRBD1
clone size: -
V gene: TRBV6-1
J gene: TRBJ2-6
CDR3 DNA: TGTGCCAGCAGTGGAAGCCCAACAGGGGGCGCGCTCTCTGGGGCCAACGTCCTGACTTTC
CDR3 protein: CASSGSPTGGALSGANVLTF

CDR3 length: 14
D gene: TRBD1
clone size: once
V gene: TRBV19
J gene: TRBJ2-7
CDR3 DNA: TGTGCCAGTAGTATAGTAGGGGGCGCGGACGAGCAGTACTTC
CDR3 protein: CASSIVGGADEQYF

CDR3 length: 14
D gene: -
clone size: -
V gene: TRBV2
J gene: TRBJ1-4
CDR3 DNA: TGTGCCAGCAGTCTGACAGGTTATAATGAAAAACTGTTTTTT
CDR3 protein: CASSLTGYNEKLFF

CDR3 length: 15
D gene: TRBD1
clone size: once
V gene: TRBV6-5
J gene: TRBJ1-1
CDR3 DNA: TGTGCCAGCAGGGAGATGACAGGGATGAACACTGAAGCTTTCTTT
CDR3 protein: CASREMTGMNTEAFF

CDR3 length: 16
D gene: -
clone size: -
V gene: TRBV7-2
J gene: TRBJ1-5
CDR3 DNA: TGTGCCAGCAGCTTAGGCCCTACAGGCCCTAATCAGCCCCAGCATTTT
CDR3 protein: CASSLGPTGPNQPQHF

CDR3 length: 15
D gene: TRBD2
clone size: -
V gene: TRBV19
J gene: TRBJ2-1
CDR3 DNA: TGTGCCAGTAGCCGTAGCGGGGGGCCTAACAATGAGCAGTTCTTC
CDR3 protein: CASSRSGGPNNEQFF

CDR3 length: 17
D gene: -
clone size: -
V gene: TRBV7-3
J gene: TRBJ2-3
CDR3 DNA: TGTGCCAGCAGCGTATCCCCATATGACAGGCGCACAGATACGCAGTATTTT
CDR3 protein: CASSVSPYDRRTDTQYF

CDR3 length: 16
D gene: -
clone size: -
V gene: TRBV7-3
J gene: TRBJ2-3
CDR3 DNA: TGTGCCAGCAGCTTAACGCCCAGCGGTTCCGCAGATACGCAGTATTTT
CDR3 protein: CASSLTPSGSADTQYF

CDR3 length: 14
D gene: TRBD2
clone size: -
V gene: TRBV5-4
J gene: TRBJ2-5
CDR3 DNA: TGTGCCAGCAGCTTGGTCGGGACTACGGAGACCCAGTACTTC
CDR3 protein: CASSLVGTTETQYF

CDR3 length: 14
D gene: TRBD1
clone size: -
V gene: TRBV7-9
J gene: TRBJ2-7
CDR3 DNA: TGTGCCAGCAGCTTGGAGACAGGGGGCGGCGAGCAGTACTTC
CDR3 protein: CASSLETGGGEQYF

CDR3 length: 15
D gene: TRBD1
clone size: -
V gene: TRBV5-1
J gene: TRBJ2-7
CDR3 DNA: TGCGCCAGCAGCTTCGGGACAGGGGGAGTGGGGGAGCAGTACTTC
CDR3 protein: CASSFGTGGVGEQYF

CDR3 length: 15
D gene: -
clone size: -
V gene: TRBV27
J gene: TRBJ2-7
CDR3 DNA: TGTGCCAGCACCAGTATGATGGGTTATGAGGACGAGCAGTACTTC
CDR3 protein: CASTSMMGYEDEQYF

CDR3 length: 14
D gene: TRBD1
clone size: -
V gene: TRBV11-2
J gene: TRBJ2-5
CDR3 DNA: TGTGCCAGCAGGGGGGACAGGGGGATCGAGACCCAGTACTTC
CDR3 protein: CASRGDRGIETQYF

CDR3 length: 15
D gene: -
clone size: -
V gene: TRBV4-1
J gene: TRBJ2-2
CDR3 DNA: TGCGCCAGCAGCCTTCAGTTCGGGGTGAACGGGGAGCTGTTTTTT
CDR3 protein: CASSLQFGVNGELFF

CDR3 length: 13
D gene: TRBD1
clone size: once
V gene: TRBV6-1
J gene: TRBJ1-1
CDR3 DNA: TGTGCCAGCTCAGGACAGGGGAACACTGAAGCTTTCTTT
CDR3 protein: CASSGQGNTEAFF

CDR3 length: 11
D gene: -
clone size: -
V gene: TRBV20-1
J gene: TRBJ2-7
CDR3 DNA: TGCAGTGCCACGGGGTCCTCCGAGCAGTACTTC
CDR3 protein: CSATGSSEQYF

CDR3 length: 19
D gene: TRBD1
clone size: -
V gene: TRBV7-8
J gene: TRBJ1-2
CDR3 DNA: TGTGCCAGCAGCTTAGTAGAGAGGGACAGGGGACCGCCCGGCTATGGCTACACCTTC
CDR3 protein: CASSLVERDRGPPGYGYTF

CDR3 length: 13
D gene: TRBD1
clone size: -
V gene: TRBV6-5
J gene: TRBJ1-2
CDR3 DNA: TGTGCCAGCAGGGGGACAGGGGTTGTTGGCTACACCTTC
CDR3 protein: CASRGTGVVGYTF

CDR3 length: 17
D gene: TRBD1
clone size: -
V gene: TRBV2
J gene: TRBJ1-2
CDR3 DNA: TGTGCCAGCAGTGAATATGTTGGCAGGGGGATCGTTGATGGCTACACCTTC
CDR3 protein: CASSEYVGRGIVDGYTF

CDR3 length: 12
D gene: -
clone size: -
V gene: TRBV7-6
J gene: TRBJ2-3
CDR3 DNA: TGTGCCAGCTCCCCTATAACAGATACGCAGTATTTT
CDR3 protein: CASSPITDTQYF

CDR3 length: 16
D gene: -
clone size: -
V gene: TRBV11-3
J gene: TRBJ2-6
CDR3 DNA: TGTGCCAGCAGCTTAGGGGGCCTCTCTGGGGCCAACGTCCTGACTTTC
CDR3 protein: CASSLGGLSGANVLTF

CDR3 length: 13
D gene: -
clone size: -
V gene: TRBV30
J gene: TRBJ1-1
CDR3 DNA: TGTGCCTGGAGTGTAGGAGGTGAACCTGAAGCTTTCTTT
CDR3 protein: CAWSVGGEPEAFF

CDR3 length: 13
D gene: TRBD1
clone size: few
V gene: TRBV11-2
J gene: TRBJ2-7
CDR3 DNA: TGTGCCAGCAGCCGAGGACAGGGTTTCGAGCAGTACTTC
CDR3 protein: CASSRGQGFEQYF

CDR3 length: 14
D gene: -
clone size: -
V gene: TRBV6-1
J gene: TRBJ1-1
CDR3 DNA: TGTGCCAGCAGTGAAGCGCTAGGGAGGGTTGAGGCTTTCTTT
CDR3 protein: CASSEALGRVEAFF

CDR3 length: 15
D gene: -
clone size: -
V gene: TRBV19
J gene: TRBJ1-1
CDR3 DNA: TGTGCCAGTAGCCCCACGGCGGGCGGAGGTTCTGAAGCTTTCTTT
CDR3 protein: CASSPTAGGGSEAFF

CDR3 length: 14
D gene: -
clone size: -
V gene: TRBV19
J gene: TRBJ2-7
CDR3 DNA: TGTGCCAGTAGTATCCGATCGTTAGACTACGAGCAGTACTTC
CDR3 protein: CASSIRSLDYEQYF